A single sample gave rise to the 5 T cell receptor beta chains below, sequenced in a study of T-cell reconstitution after alpha-beta-depleted transplantation in children. As it was prepared, the TCRbeta library received unique molecular identifiers. Each CDR3 protein is one row after TCRdb ran MiXCR on the PCR reads. The repertoire holds hundreds of thousands of distinct CDR3 sequences, around 14% seen once, with 0.79% in the top ten. Material: PBMCs, obtained before TCRalphabeta/CD19-depleted stem cell transplant. The origin of the receptors is a girl aged 2 to 9 with congenital amegakaryocytic thrombocytopenia, due to receive a stem cell transplant.

This clonotype was seen a handful of times. The chain couples TRBV2 to TRBJ2-5, with a possible D match to TRBD2 (6 bases). The V end lost 6 bases, the J end lost 5 bases, and 16 bases lay between the germline ends. This CDR3 is 14 amino acids long. Looked up from germline, CDR1 is SNHLY and CDR2 is FYNNEI. CDR3: CASSVRGTWETQYF. In DNA, the CDR3 is TGTGCCAGCAGCGTCCGGGGGACCTGGGAGACCCAGTACTTC.

Regarding this clonotype: A read error may be the cause here, since a much bigger clone is one base away. The chain carries TRBV20-1 and TRBJ1-5; D not resolved. CDR1 is DFQATT and CDR2 is SNEGSKA in the germline V gene (reference sequence). CDR3 length: 12 residues. The CDR3 sequence: CSAQARNHPQHF. As DNA, the CDR3 is TGCAGTGCCCAAGCCCGAAATCACCCCCAGCATTTT.

The sample holds many counts of this clonotype. This rearrangement joins TRBV6-5 to TRBJ2-5, with a weak D call TRBD2 (6 bases). V lost 4 bases to trimming and J lost 2 bases, with 11 bases between them. Germline lookup yields CDR1 MNHEY and CDR2 SVGAGI. This CDR3 comprises 14 residues. CDR3 residues: CASSWTGEQETQYF. CDR3 nucleotides: TGTGCCAGCAGTTGGACGGGAGAACAAGAGACCCAGTACTTC.

This clonotype was observed many times. V is TRBV5-1 and J is TRBJ1-4, with unresolved D. Trimming stripped 0 bases from V and 8 bases from J, with 8 bases between. CDR3 length: 13 amino acids. Per germline, CDR1 SGHRS and CDR2 YFSETQ. The CDR3 here is CASSLAPEEKLFF. The CDR3 DNA sequence: TGCGCCAGCAGCTTGGCTCCGGAGGAAAAACTGTTTTTT.

There are a few counts of this clonotype. The rearrangement links TRBV18 to TRBJ2-1; TRBD1 agrees at 11 bases. This CDR3 contains 16 residues. After removal of 6 bases from V and 2 bases from J, the junction contained 6 bases not matched to a gene. The germline gives CDR1 KGHSH, CDR2 LQKENI. DNA for the CDR3: TGTGCCAGCTCCCCCGGGGACAGGGGGGCCTACAATGAGCAGTTCTTC. Translation: CASSPGDRGAYNEQFF.